Below, 21 T cell receptor beta chains from the same sample are listed, as sequenced in a study of Tregs in tolerant kidney transplant recipients. Only in-frame clones appear in the TCRdb table, and some are missing; sequencing was by immunoSEQ multiplex PCR. The data show 110,000 or so clones, about 91% seen once. The sample consisted of CD4+ T cells from blood. Receptor source: a human donor in good health.

The rearrangement uses TRBV4-1 and TRBJ2-2; possibly TRBD2 for D (5 bases). V gave up 0 bases and J gave up 9 bases, with 11 bases separating them. This CDR3 has 14 residues. Germline V lookup: CDR1 MGHRA, CDR2 YSYEKL. In nucleotides, the CDR3 is TGCGCCAGCAGCCAAGATCCAAGCGGTCGGGAGCTGTTTTTT. It codes for CASSQDPSGRELFF.

The chain has TRBV10-2 and TRBJ1-5; a possible D gene is TRBD1 (5 bases). This CDR3 contains 15 residues. The germline CDR1 and CDR2 sequences are WSHSY and SAAADI. V was cut by 1 base and J by 1 base, with 8 bases left in between. CDR3 loop: CASSEWGTSNQPQHF. CDR3 bases: TGCGCCAGCAGTGAGTGGGGCACGAGCAATCAGCCCCAGCATTTT.

The chain carries TRBV7-3 and TRBJ2-2; D not certain. The CDR3 is 14 amino acids. V gave up 5 bases and J gave up 7 bases, with 14 bases separating them. Germline V gene sequence: CDR1 SGHTA, CDR2 FQGTGA. The CDR3 region has the DNA TGTGCCAGCAGCCCCCGGCCCAGTTTCGGGGAGCTGTTTTTT. Its translation: CASSPRPSFGELFF.

CDR3: CASRDGQYGNQPQHF. The CDR3 nucleotides read TGTGCCAGTAGAGATGGGCAGTATGGCAATCAGCCCCAGCATTTT. This chain joins TRBV19 and TRBJ1-5; no clear D. The CDR3 loop spans 15 amino acids. Trimming left V 6 bases short and J 2 bases short, with 14 bases between. CDR1 and CDR2 from the germline V gene are LNHDA and SQIVND (reference sequence).

V and J are TRBV4-1 and TRBJ1-2; 8 bases agree with TRBD1. This CDR3 contains 14 residues. The germline V gene encodes CDR1 MGHRA and CDR2 YSYEKL. V gave up 3 bases and J gave up 8 bases; unmatched junction bases: 8. This CDR3 is CASSQPGQGKGYTF. The CDR3, as DNA: TGCGCCAGCAGCCAGCCTGGACAGGGCAAAGGCTACACCTTC.

The chain carries TRBV5-1 and TRBJ1-4; perhaps TRBD1 as D (5 bases). CDR1 and CDR2 (germline): SGHRS, YFSETQ. The germline V and J ends were trimmed by 1 base and 1 base, with 11 bases remaining between them. This CDR3 contains 16 residues. CDR3 in amino acids: CASSLWDGGTNEKLFF. The DNA for the CDR3 is TGCGCCAGCAGCTTGTGGGACGGAGGAACTAATGAAAAACTGTTTTTT.

This rearrangement joins TRBV7-2 to TRBJ1-5; no clear D. This CDR3 has 13 residues. V was pared by 0 bases and J by 3 bases, with 3 bases between. Germline CDR1 SGHTA, CDR2 FQGNSA. The CDR3 here is CASSLASNQPQHF. CDR3 DNA sequence: TGTGCCAGCAGCTTAGCTTCCAATCAGCCCCAGCATTTT. The full variable domain, its missing parts supplied by reference TRBV7-2 and TRBJ1-5, is GAGVSQSPSNKVTEKGKDVELRCDPISGHTALYWYRQSLGQGLEFLIYFQGNSAPDKSGLPSDRFSAERTGGSVSTLTIQRTQQEDSAVYLCASSLASNQPQHFGDGTRLSIL.

V usage is TRBV11-2 and J usage is TRBJ2-2; possibly TRBD1 or TRBD2 for D (5 bases each). CDR1 and CDR2 from the germline V gene are SGHAT and FQNNGV. This CDR3 has 19 amino acids. Trimming took off 5 bases at V and 0 bases at J, with 22 bases between the two ends. CDR3 DNA sequence: TGTGCCAGCAGCCGCCGGGACGGCTACTTTAAGACGAACACCGGGGAGCTGTTTTTT. It codes for CASSRRDGYFKTNTGELFF.

The chain recombines TRBV30 with TRBJ1-4; no clear D gene. The CDR3 totals 14 residues. Germline assignment: CDR1 GTSNPN and CDR2 SVGIG (reference sequence). Trimming took off 0 bases at V and 7 bases at J, with 12 bases between the two ends. CDR3 loop: CAWSVRGLGEKLFF. CDR3 bases: TGTGCCTGGAGTGTACGAGGGTTGGGTGAAAAACTGTTTTTT.

The CDR3 coding sequence is TGTGCCAGTACCGTGACAGGGGGAAGCGAGCAGTACTTC. Translated, it gives CASTVTGGSEQYF. The chain employs TRBV19 and TRBJ2-7; TRBD1 matches at 9 bases. Per the germline V gene, CDR1 is LNHDA and CDR2 is SQIVND (reference sequence). CDR3 size: 13 residues. V was clipped by 7 bases and J by 6 bases; unmatched bases: 7.

The rearrangement uses TRBV5-1 and TRBJ2-6, with D maybe TRBD1 (6 bases). Germline values: CDR1 SGHRS, CDR2 YFSETQ. CDR3 length: 15 amino acids. Trimming took 4 bases from V and 1 from J, leaving 9 bases between them. CDR3 residues: CASSVGGSGANVLTF. CDR3 DNA: TGCGCCAGCAGCGTAGGGGGTTCTGGGGCCAACGTCCTGACTTTC.

The chain's CDR3 is CASSPTGPGGYTF. The CDR3 DNA reads as TGTGCCAGCAGCCCGACAGGCCCGGGAGGCTACACCTTC. This rearrangement joins TRBV7-9 to TRBJ1-2, with D maybe TRBD1 (6 bases). From germline, CDR1 is SEHNR and CDR2 FQNEAQ (reference sequence). The CDR3 has 13 residues. V was cut by 5 bases and J by 8 bases, with 15 bases left in between.

The DNA of the CDR3 is TGTGCCAGCTCACCGGGGACAGGGCAATTGCAGACCCAGTACTTC. This encodes CASSPGTGQLQTQYF. This chain connects TRBV18 to TRBJ2-5; 9 positions match TRBD1. The CDR3 length is 15 residues. Germline-derived CDR1 and CDR2 are KGHSH and LQKENI. V shed 3 bases and J 6 bases; nucleotides not matched to a gene: 8.

V gene TRBV7-9 combines with J gene TRBJ1-2; the D is unclear. The CDR3 runs to 14 residues. V shed 5 bases and J shed 6 bases, with 16 bases lying between them. Germline V gene lookup returns CDR1 SEHNR and CDR2 FQNEAQ (reference sequence). The CDR3 region is CASSPTGRLDGYTF. The CDR3 DNA is TGTGCCAGCAGCCCTACCGGCAGGCTTGATGGCTACACCTTC.

The CDR3 spells CASSLVGLVHEQFF. CDR3 nucleotides: TGTGCCAGCAGCTTAGTGGGACTAGTTCATGAGCAGTTCTTC. The V gene is TRBV7-6, the J gene TRBJ2-1; 8 bases match TRBD2. This CDR3 spans 14 amino acids. After removal of 1 base from V and 8 bases from J, the junction contained 4 bases not matched to a gene. The germline CDR1 and CDR2 sequences are SGHVS and FNYEAQ.

The chain is built from TRBV5-4 and TRBJ2-2, with a weak D call TRBD1 (7 bases). This CDR3 spans 15 amino acids. Germline CDR1 reads SGHNT; CDR2 reads YYREEE (reference sequence). Trimming took 4 bases from V and 0 from J, leaving 10 bases between them. CDR3 amino acids: CASSGGTANTGELFF. CDR3 DNA sequence: TGTGCCAGCAGCGGGGGGACAGCGAACACCGGGGAGCTGTTTTTT. Complete variable domain (other parts from reference TRBV5-4 and TRBJ2-2): ETGVTQSPTHLIKTRGQQVTLRCSSQSGHNTVSWYQQALGQGPQFIFQYYREEENGRGNFPPRFSGLQFPNYSSELNVNALELDDSALYLCASSGGTANTGELFFGEGSRLTVL.

The rearrangement links TRBV11-2 to TRBJ2-3, with 8 bases lining up with TRBD1. The V segment lost 5 bases and the J segment 0 bases; nucleotides outside the gene matches: 7. The CDR3 is 16 amino acids. CDR1 is SGHAT, CDR2 FQNNGV, per germline. The DNA for the CDR3 is TGTGCCAGCAGCCCAAGGACAGGGTCTAGCACAGATACGCAGTATTTT. This gives the protein CASSPRTGSSTDTQYF.

The chain combines TRBV6-5 with TRBJ2-7; D is unresolved. The CDR3 consists of 11 residues. CDR1 and CDR2 (germline): MNHEY, SVGAGI. V was trimmed by 5 bases and J by 3 bases, leaving 5 bases between them. CDR3 nucleotide sequence: TGTGCCAGCAGTGAATTCTACGAGCAGTACTTC. Its protein is CASSEFYEQYF.

The chain uses TRBV6-5 and TRBJ2-3; 7 bases agree with TRBD2. Germline CDR1 and CDR2: MNHEY and SVGAGI. This CDR3 region has 15 residues. J was trimmed by 2 bases and V by 6 bases; bases with no gene match: 8. CDR3 nucleotide sequence: TGTGCCAGCAGAGGGAGGGGAGGGACCACAGATACGCAGTATTTT. Its translation: CASRGRGGTTDTQYF.

The CDR3 here is CASSLLSLDTQYF. Written as DNA, the CDR3 is TGTGCCAGCAGCTTACTCTCCCTAGATACGCAGTATTTT. The genes are TRBV7-6 and TRBJ2-3; no definite D call. V dropped 2 bases and J dropped 5 bases, with 8 bases sitting between them. Germline lookup yields CDR1 SGHVS and CDR2 FNYEAQ. There are 13 residues in the CDR3.

The CDR3 spells CASSRTGNTGELFF. CDR3 nucleotide sequence: TGTGCCAGCAGCCGGACAGGGAACACCGGGGAGCTGTTTTTT. The V and J genes are TRBV6-5 and TRBJ2-2, with TRBD1 matching over 7 bases. Germline V gene sequence: CDR1 MNHEY, CDR2 SVGAGI. Trimming at V came to 6 bases and at J to 1 base, leaving 2 bases not matched to a gene. The CDR3 sequence is 14 residues long.